One sample yielded the 11 T cell receptor beta chains listed below, sequenced in a study of T-cell reconstitution after alpha-beta-depleted transplantation in children. It was with unique molecular identifiers that the TCRbeta library was prepared. Each CDR3 protein gets one entry after TCRdb re-called the PCR reads with MiXCR. The sample consists of about 610,000 distinct CDR3 sequences, approximately 10% of them appearing once. The sample in question was PBMCs from the stem cell graft donor, obtained from the stem cell graft. The receptors were sampled from a human donor who donated a stem cell graft to a child with acute myeloid leukemia.

The rearrangement uses TRBV20-1 and TRBJ2-3; 12 bases align to TRBD2. Germline values: CDR1 DFQATT, CDR2 SNEGSKA (reference sequence). This CDR3 has 15 amino acids. J was trimmed by 2 bases and V by 6 bases; bases with no gene match: 6. The CDR3: CSAWGLAGATDTQYF. Here the CDR3 DNA reads TGCAGTGCCTGGGGACTAGCGGGTGCCACAGATACGCAGTATTTT.

This clonotype was observed a few times. This chain connects TRBV3-1 to TRBJ1-2; D is unresolved. The V gene lost 1 base and the J gene lost 7 bases, with 10 bases spanning the gap. Germline V gives CDR1 LGHDT, CDR2 YNNKEL (reference sequence). The CDR3 runs 13 residues. The CDR3 spells CASSQGTSGGYTF. The CDR3 DNA follows: TGTGCCAGCAGCCAAGGGACCAGTGGTGGCTACACCTTC. The full variable domain, with the rest looked up from reference TRBV3-1 and TRBJ1-2, is DTAVSQTPKYLVTQMGNDKSIKCEQNLGHDTMYWYKQDSKKFLKIMFSYNNKELIINETVPNRFSPKSPDKAHLNLHINSLELGDSAVYFCASSQGTSGGYTFGSGTRLTVV.

This clonotype has more than one count but fewer than ten. The chain couples TRBV11-2 to TRBJ2-2; D not resolved. Per the germline V gene, CDR1 is SGHAT and CDR2 is FQNNGV. This CDR3 region has 14 residues. Trimming left V 3 bases short and J 5 bases short, with 10 bases between. The CDR3, as DNA: TGTGCCAGCAGCTTGGGCACCAAGACCGGGGAGCTGTTTTTT. Encoded protein: CASSLGTKTGELFF. Complete variable domain (other parts from reference TRBV11-2 and TRBJ2-2): EAGVAQSPRYKIIEKRQSVAFWCNPISGHATLYWYQQILGQGPKLLIQFQNNGVVDDSQLPKDRFSAERLKGVDSTLKIQPAKLEDSAVYLCASSLGTKTGELFFGEGSRLTVL.

The V call is TRBV24-1, the J call TRBJ2-3, with 8 bases matching TRBD2. Germline V gives CDR1 KGHDR, CDR2 SFDVKD. With 4 bases clipped from V and 0 bases from J, the junction kept 8 bases outside the gene matches. CDR3 length: 17 amino acids. Here the CDR3 reads CATSDQYSGTSTDTQYF. CDR3 bases: TGTGCCACCAGTGACCAATATAGCGGGACTAGCACAGATACGCAGTATTTT.

The gene calls are TRBV9 and TRBJ2-3; no reliable D call. Trimming removed 0 bases at V and 2 bases at J, with 7 bases between. Germline CDR1 reads SGDLS; CDR2 reads YYNGEE. This CDR3 has 14 amino acids. The CDR3 reads CASSVARFTDTQYF. The CDR3 region has the DNA TGTGCCAGCAGCGTAGCCAGGTTCACAGATACGCAGTATTTT.

This clonotype was detected ten times or more. The V gene is TRBV4-3, the J gene TRBJ2-3; 9 bases agree with TRBD2. The ends lost 0 bases at V and 3 bases at J; junction bases unmatched: 4. This CDR3 spans 16 amino acids. Germline V gives CDR1 LGHNA, CDR2 YSLEER. The CDR3 DNA reads TGCGCCAGCAGCCAAGAACCTAGCGGGAATACAGATACGCAGTATTTT. Its translation is CASSQEPSGNTDTQYF.

The gene calls are TRBV20-1 and TRBJ2-1; D gene ambiguous. The V end lost 7 bases, the J end lost 8 bases, and 15 bases lay between the germline ends. The CDR3 has 12 amino acids. The germline gives CDR1 DFQATT, CDR2 SNEGSKA (reference sequence). The CDR3: CSGWAVDDEQFF. CDR3 sequence (DNA): TGCAGTGGGTGGGCTGTCGACGATGAGCAGTTCTTC.

CDR3 in DNA: TGTGCCAGCAGTTGGGCACAGGGTTTCGACGAGCAGTACTTC. Its protein product is CASSWAQGFDEQYF. The chain combines TRBV28 with TRBJ2-7, with D perhaps matching TRBD1 (6 bases). Germline V gives CDR1 MDHEN, CDR2 SYDVKM. Trimming took off 4 bases at V and 5 bases at J, with 15 bases between the two ends. This CDR3 contains 14 residues.

This clonotype turned up a few times. This chain connects TRBV7-2 to TRBJ1-2; 10 nucleotides align to TRBD1. CDR1 is SGHTA, CDR2 FQGNSA, per germline. V shed 4 bases and J 8 bases; nucleotides not matched to a gene: 7. CDR3 length: 14 residues. In nucleotides, the CDR3 is TGTGCCAGCAGCTATGCCGGGACAGGGGTAGGCTACACCTTC. It is translated as CASSYAGTGVGYTF.

This clonotype appeared many times. The J gene is TRBJ2-1, the V gene TRBV7-8; 9 bases line up with TRBD2. The V gene's germline CDR1 is SGHVS and CDR2 FQNEAQ. Trimming took 3 bases from V and 8 from J; bases not matched to a gene: 8. The CDR3 is 15 amino acids. This chain's CDR3 is CASSLSGTSRDEQFF. CDR3 DNA sequence: TGTGCCAGCAGCTTGTCCGGGACTAGCCGGGATGAGCAGTTCTTC. The whole variable domain, filled in from reference TRBV7-8 and TRBJ2-1, reads GAGVSQSPRYKVAKRGQDVALRCDPISGHVSLFWYQQALGQGPEFLTYFQNEAQLDKSGLPSDRFFAERPEGSVSTLKIQRTQQEDSAVYLCASSLSGTSRDEQFFGPGTRLTVL.

This CDR3 reads CASRADRGQETQYF. The CDR3 DNA sequence: TGTGCCAGCAGGGCCGACAGGGGGCAAGAGACCCAGTACTTC. The chain carries TRBV2 and TRBJ2-5; 9 nucleotides agree with TRBD1. Germline V gene sequence: CDR1 SNHLY, CDR2 FYNNEI. The ends lost 6 bases at V and 2 bases at J; junction bases unmatched: 4. This CDR3 comprises 14 residues.